This TCR beta chain was documented in a study of CD8 T cells in Susac syndrome. RNA in amounts of about 0.5 to 1 ug was reverse transcribed with random hexamers. TCRdb independently ran MiXCR on the immunoSEQ multiplex PCR reads; one entry per CDR3 protein. The sample holds roughly 200,000 distinct CDR3 sequences, roughly 90% seen once. The CDR3 has 15 amino acids. Per germline, CDR1 LGHDT and CDR2 YNNKEL (reference sequence). V lost 0 bases, J lost 3 bases, and 11 bases lay in between. This clonotype was detected once. This chain links TRBV3-1 with TRBJ1-1, with a possible D match to TRBD1 (6 bases). The source material was CD4+ T cells from PBMCs. The source is a human donor with Susac syndrome. The CDR3 loop reads CASSQDWGADTEAFF. CDR3 DNA: TGTGCCAGCAGCCAAGATTGGGGGGCTGACACTGAAGCTTTCTTT.